This T cell receptor beta chain was recorded in a study of blood T cell repertoires in COVID-19. The overall study: Samples representing acute and convalescent COVID-19 were sourced from the United States, Italy and Spain. PBMCs, B-cell-depleted T cells, or T cells were the source of the cDNA or gDNA that made up the material.

This clone appeared a few times. Original handling: For nucleated cells, counts were estimated from reference gene primer amplification. Profiled with immunoSEQ multiplex PCR; TCRdb holds only in-frame clones, not every one. That table furnishes V, J and clone size, whereas the DNA furnished D and trimming. The profile shows 150,000 or so clones, around 88% of them singletons. This TCR came from a man aged 50 or older with acute or convalescent COVID-19. The sequenced material came from peripheral blood.

CDR3 residues: CASSRSLGQNYGYTF. CDR3 coding DNA: TGCGCCAGCAGCCGAAGCCTTGGACAGAACTATGGCTACACCTTC. V and J are TRBV4-1 and TRBJ1-2; D perhaps matches TRBD1 (6 bases). This CDR3 contains 15 residues. V lost 4 bases and J lost 2, with 14 bases in between. CDR1 and CDR2 from the germline V gene are MGHRA and YSYEKL.